What follows are 28 T cell receptor beta chains derived from one specimen sequenced in a study of T cell responses to AZD1222 COVID-19 vaccine. Assay: immunoSEQ multiplex PCR; the TCRdb copy retains only in-frame clones and omits some. The data contain some 140,000 clones, approximately 92% of them singletons. The material sequenced was peripheral blood, taken 28 days after the second AZD1222 dose. These receptor sequences come from an adult who received the AZD1222 COVID-19 vaccine.

The genes are TRBV5-1 and TRBJ1-2; tentative D call: TRBD1 (6 bases). Germline loops: CDR1 SGHRS, CDR2 YFSETQ. CDR3 size: 14 residues. V was pared by 0 bases and J by 4 bases, with 10 bases between. This CDR3 is CASSLGGGSYGYTF. For the CDR3, the DNA is TGCGCCAGCAGCTTGGGAGGGGGTAGCTATGGCTACACCTTC.

This chain uses TRBV7-2 with TRBJ1-2, with D possibly being TRBD1 (6 bases). Germline V gene data show CDR1 as SGHTA and CDR2 as FQGNSA. Trimming shortened V by 0 bases and J by 7 bases, and 18 bases separated the two germline ends. CDR3 length: 16 amino acids. The DNA for the CDR3 is TGTGCCAGCAGCTTAGCGTTCGGTACAGGGTATGGTGGCTACACCTTC. This codes for CASSLAFGTGYGGYTF.

V and J are TRBV5-4 and TRBJ2-7; TRBD2 matches at 12 bases. V lost 4 bases, J lost 0 bases, and 11 bases stayed unmatched. Germline CDR1 SGHNT, CDR2 YYREEE (reference sequence). The CDR3 consists of 18 residues. The CDR3 region is CASSPGGLAGGTSYEQYV. CDR3 DNA sequence: TGTGCCAGCAGCCCGGGGGGTCTAGCGGGAGGGACCTCCTACGAGCAGTACGTC.

V usage is TRBV30 and J usage is TRBJ1-2, with 7 bases matching TRBD1. The trim removed 3 bases at V and 8 bases at J, leaving 6 bases unmatched. Germline CDR1 is GTSNPN and CDR2 is SVGIG (reference sequence). The CDR3 length is 12 residues. The CDR3: CAWSARGGGYTF. The CDR3 bases are TGTGCCTGGAGCGCTCGAGGGGGCGGCTACACCTTC.

The chain is built from TRBV4-1 and TRBJ1-1; tentative D call: TRBD1 (6 bases). The CDR3 covers 18 residues. With 3 bases removed from V and 1 base from J, the gap between germline ends came to 21 bases. CDR1 and CDR2 (germline): MGHRA, YSYEKL. The CDR3 DNA reads as TGCGCCAGCAGCCACCCCAGGGTATTTGGCAGGGGGAACACTGAAGCTTTCTTT. Translation gives CASSHPRVFGRGNTEAFF.

J is TRBJ1-4 and V is TRBV7-2, with a weak D call TRBD1 (6 bases). Per the germline V gene, CDR1 is SGHTA and CDR2 is FQGNSA. The CDR3 consists of 14 residues. V dropped 5 bases and J dropped 7 bases, with 14 bases sitting between them. CDR3 sequence reads: CASSPRQAGEKLFF. CDR3 DNA sequence: TGTGCCAGCAGCCCACGACAGGCGGGTGAAAAACTGTTTTTT.

The chain has TRBV29-1 and TRBJ1-2; 8 bases fit TRBD1. Germline CDR1 and CDR2: SQVTM and ANQGSEA. CDR3 length equals 12 residues. The junction had 3 bases not matched to a gene; V was cut back by 6 bases and J by 3 bases. For the CDR3, the DNA is TGCAGCGTGGACAGGGCCGACTATGGCTACACCTTC. This sequence encodes CSVDRADYGYTF. The full variable domain, with the rest looked up from reference TRBV29-1 and TRBJ1-2, is SAVISQKPSRDICQRGTSLTIQCQVDSQVTMMFWYRQQPGQSLTLIATANQGSEATYESGFVIDKFPISRPNLTFSTLTVSNMSPEDSSIYLCSVDRADYGYTFGSGTRLTVV.

The chain is built from TRBV10-1 and TRBJ2-2; the D is unclear. The CDR3 runs 17 residues. V was shortened by 0 bases and J by 1 base, with 12 bases between the two germline ends. Germline V CDR1 and CDR2: WNHNN, SYGVQD (reference sequence). CDR3 nucleotides: TGCGCCAGCAGTGAGTCGGAATCCTTAATGAACACCGGGGAGCTGTTTTTT. It translates to CASSESESLMNTGELFF.

The rearrangement links TRBV2 to TRBJ1-1; D is uncertain. The CDR3 runs to 14 residues. V was cut by 3 bases and J by 2 bases, with 10 bases left in between. Looked up from germline, CDR1 is SNHLY and CDR2 is FYNNEI. Written as DNA, the CDR3 is TGTGCCAGCAGTGATGGTCAGGACAACACTGAAGCTTTCTTT. Translation gives CASSDGQDNTEAFF.

V and J are TRBV5-8 and TRBJ2-2; 8 bases map to TRBD2. CDR3 length: 16 amino acids. V shed 0 bases and J 6 bases; nucleotides not matched to a gene: 7. From germline, CDR1 is SGHTS and CDR2 YDEGEE. The DNA for the CDR3 is TGTGCCAGCAGCTTGGGCACGGGACTAGTTGCCGGGGAGCTGTTTTTT. It encodes CASSLGTGLVAGELFF.

V usage is TRBV9 and J usage is TRBJ2-2; perhaps TRBD2 as D (6 bases). The germline V and J ends were trimmed by 3 bases and 3 bases, with 15 bases remaining between them. Germline lookup yields CDR1 SGDLS and CDR2 YYNGEE. There are 16 residues in the CDR3. The CDR3 DNA sequence: TGTGCCAGCAGCGCGGGACTCCTACGGGACACCGGGGAGCTGTTTTTT. It translates to CASSAGLLRDTGELFF.

V is TRBV9 and J is TRBJ2-1, with D possibly matching TRBD2 (6 bases). The V end was cut by 2 bases, the J end by 1 base, with 13 bases between. This CDR3 has 16 residues. Looked up from germline, CDR1 is SGDLS and CDR2 is YYNGEE. For the CDR3, the DNA is TGTGCCAGCAGCGTTAGGGTAGCGGTTTCCTACAATGAGCAGTTCTTC. Its protein product is CASSVRVAVSYNEQFF.

The chain carries TRBV2 and TRBJ2-2; no definite D call. The V and J ends lost 6 bases and 5 bases respectively, with 16 bases between them. CDR1 and CDR2 from the germline V gene are SNHLY and FYNNEI. The CDR3 spans 15 residues. Written as DNA, the CDR3 is TGTGCCAGCAGCTGGCAGGAAGGCCGTACCGGGGAGCTGTTTTTT. Protein product: CASSWQEGRTGELFF.

This sequence joins TRBV28 and TRBJ2-1; 10 nucleotides line up with TRBD2. V shed 4 bases and J 8 bases; nucleotides not matched to a gene: 8. This CDR3 comprises 15 residues. Germline CDR1 and CDR2: MDHEN and SYDVKM. CDR3 in amino acids: CASSSPSGSGDEQFF. CDR3 nucleotide sequence: TGTGCCAGCAGTTCTCCTAGCGGGAGTGGAGATGAGCAGTTCTTC.

The table lists this clone with a few counts. The CDR3 coding sequence is TGTGCCACCAGCAGAGATCTCGGAACTAATGAAAAACTGTTTTTT. It specifies CATSRDLGTNEKLFF. The gene calls are TRBV15 and TRBJ1-4; no definite D call. Germline V gene lookup returns CDR1 LNHNV and CDR2 YYDKDF (reference sequence). Trimming took off 0 bases at V and 1 base at J, with 6 bases between the two ends. The CDR3 extends over 15 amino acids.

V is TRBV12-3 or TRBV12-4 and J is TRBJ1-2; tentatively, D is TRBD1 (6 bases). The CDR3 consists of 11 residues. The V end lost 5 bases, the J end lost 8 bases, and 9 bases lay between the germline ends. This chain's CDR3 is CASSHRAGYTF. The CDR3 nucleotides are TGTGCCAGCAGTCACAGGGCGGGCTACACCTTC.

The chain couples TRBV16 to TRBJ2-1, with 10 bases lining up with TRBD1. Germline V gene data show CDR1 as KGHSY and CDR2 as FQNENV. The CDR3 runs 15 residues. The J segment lost 2 bases and the V segment lost 7 bases, leaving 5 bases of the junction unmatched. The CDR3 sequence: CASKTDRGTYNEQFF. The CDR3 DNA reads as TGTGCCAGCAAGACGGACAGGGGGACCTACAATGAGCAGTTCTTC.

The genes are TRBV7-2 and TRBJ2-5; TRBD1 is a possible D gene (5 bases). Trimming removed 2 bases at V and 5 bases at J, with 9 bases between. This CDR3 region has 13 residues. Germline CDR1 reads SGHTA; CDR2 reads FQGNSA. This chain's CDR3 is CASSLRGRETQYF. The CDR3 DNA is TGTGCCAGCAGCTTAAGGGGTCGCGAGACCCAGTACTTC.

This sequence joins TRBV11-3 and TRBJ1-2; possible D gene TRBD1, 5 bases. Germline CDR1 is SGHNT and CDR2 is YENEEA. The V end was cut by 5 bases, the J end by 0 bases, with 25 bases between. The CDR3 has 19 residues. The CDR3 bases are TGTGCCAGCAGCCCGAGGTCTTCTAGCGGGGGGAGAGCTAACTATGGCTACACCTTC. Protein: CASSPRSSSGGRANYGYTF.

The gene calls are TRBV7-8 and TRBJ2-1; D call uncertain. The CDR3 runs to 11 residues. Trimming left V 5 bases short and J 8 bases short, with 7 bases between. Germline CDR1 SGHVS, CDR2 FQNEAQ. The CDR3 coding sequence is TGTGCCAGCAGCGTCAACGATGAGCAGTTCTTC. Protein product: CASSVNDEQFF.

This clone appeared once. The chain couples TRBV19 to TRBJ1-6; 9 nucleotides match TRBD1. The germline gives CDR1 LNHDA, CDR2 SQIVND (reference sequence). The CDR3 sequence is 17 residues long. V gave up 4 bases and J gave up 5 bases; unmatched junction bases: 9. CDR3 nucleotide sequence: TGTGCCAGTAGTACCTTTTGGACAGGGGACGATAATTCACCCCTCCACTTT. Encoded protein: CASSTFWTGDDNSPLHF.

The chain has TRBV30 and TRBJ2-5, with D possibly being TRBD2 (6 bases). This CDR3 comprises 12 residues. Germline loops: CDR1 GTSNPN, CDR2 SVGIG (reference sequence). Trimming stripped 3 bases from V and 4 bases from J, with 9 bases between. The CDR3 DNA sequence: TGTGCCTGGAGGGGAGGTGGAGAGACCCAGTACTTC. Translation gives CAWRGGGETQYF.

The chain couples TRBV19 to TRBJ1-2, with 7 bases lining up with TRBD1. There are 13 residues in the CDR3. V gave up 5 bases and J gave up 4 bases; unmatched junction bases: 4. Looked up from germline, CDR1 is LNHDA and CDR2 is SQIVND (reference sequence). CDR3 amino acids: CASSPGDSYGYTF. The CDR3 nucleotides read TGTGCCAGTAGTCCCGGGGACAGCTATGGCTACACCTTC.

The chain links TRBV30 to TRBJ2-4; either TRBD1 or TRBD2 may fit D (5 bases each). This CDR3 has 14 amino acids. Trimming left V 0 bases short and J 9 bases short, with 15 bases between. Germline V lookup: CDR1 GTSNPN, CDR2 SVGIG (reference sequence). The CDR3 DNA is TGTGCCTGGAGTGTTCGGGGCCTAAAGGGCATTCAGTACTTC. This encodes CAWSVRGLKGIQYF. The full variable domain, its missing parts supplied by reference TRBV30 and TRBJ2-4, is SQTIHQWPATLVQPVGSPLSLECTVEGTSNPNLYWYRQAAGRGLQLLFYSVGIGQISSEVPQNLSASRPQDRQFILSSKKLLLSDSGFYLCAWSVRGLKGIQYFGAGTRLSVL.

This clone was observed a single time. The chain recombines TRBV30 with TRBJ1-5; D gene uncertain. This CDR3 is 15 amino acids long. V was cut by 0 bases and J by 0 bases, with 9 bases left in between. The germline V gene encodes CDR1 GTSNPN and CDR2 SVGIG (reference sequence). CDR3 nucleotide sequence: TGTGCCTGGAGTGTTGGCAGTAGTAGCAATCAGCCCCAGCATTTT. This translates into CAWSVGSSSNQPQHF. Based on the CDR3 plus reference TRBV30 and TRBJ1-5, the full variable domain is SQTIHQWPATLVQPVGSPLSLECTVEGTSNPNLYWYRQAAGRGLQLLFYSVGIGQISSEVPQNLSASRPQDRQFILSSKKLLLSDSGFYLCAWSVGSSSNQPQHFGDGTRLSIL.

The chain joins TRBV27 to TRBJ1-5; D possibly corresponds to TRBD1 (5 bases). V was trimmed by 6 bases and J by 4 bases, leaving 22 bases between them. CDR1 is MNHEY, CDR2 SMNVEV, per germline (reference sequence). The CDR3 is made up of 17 amino acids. In nucleotides, the CDR3 is TGTGCCAGCAGCCAATTGGGGGGTAGGATGGAGAATCAGCCCCAGCATTTT. Translating gives CASSQLGGRMENQPQHF.

V and J are TRBV6-2 or TRBV6-3 and TRBJ1-1, with a weak D call TRBD1 (5 bases). The CDR3 consists of 14 residues. The germline V and J ends were trimmed by 2 bases and 6 bases, with 13 bases remaining between them. Germline V CDR1 and CDR2: MNHEY, SVGEGT. The CDR3 protein is CASSYPLGRAEAFF. DNA of the CDR3: TGTGCCAGCAGTTACCCCCTTGGCAGGGCTGAAGCTTTCTTT.

This chain links TRBV11-1 with TRBJ2-6; D is unresolved. CDR3 length: 15 amino acids. Germline loops: CDR1 SGHAT, CDR2 FQDESV (reference sequence). Between the trimmed V and J ends, which lost 4 bases and 3 bases, there was a span of 10 bases. The CDR3 region has the DNA TGTGCCAGCAGCTCGGACGTTTTTGGGGCCAACGTCCTGACTTTC. This gives the protein CASSSDVFGANVLTF. The variable domain in full, completed from reference TRBV11-1 and TRBJ2-6, reads EAEVAQSPRYKITEKSQAVAFWCDPISGHATLYWYRQILGQGPELLVQFQDESVVDDSQLPKDRFSAERLKGVDSTLKIQPAELGDSAMYLCASSSDVFGANVLTFGAGSRLTVL.